The 18 T cell receptor beta chains reported below all come from one sample, sequenced in a study of blood T cell repertoires in COVID-19. Sequencing was performed with immunoSEQ multiplex PCR; in TCRdb, only in-frame clones are kept and a portion is missing. The table records fewer than 350,000 clones, 70% to 90% of them present only once. Input material: PBMCs or T cells enriched from blood (not recorded which). The origin of the receptors is a woman aged 40 to 50 with acute COVID-19.

The count of this clone is one. This chain's CDR3 is CASSSQGSYGYTF. CDR3 nucleotides: TGTGCCAGCAGCTCTCAGGGGTCCTATGGCTACACCTTC. The chain has TRBV5-4 and TRBJ1-2; TRBD1 might be the D (6 bases). V lost 3 bases and J lost 4, with 10 bases in between. The CDR3 contains 13 residues. Germline V gives CDR1 SGHNT, CDR2 YYREEE (reference sequence).

This clone occurred once. The rearrangement joins TRBV2 to TRBJ1-3, with 12 positions matching TRBD1. The trim removed 4 bases at V and 0 bases at J, leaving 7 bases unmatched. CDR1 SNHLY and CDR2 FYNNEI come from the germline V gene. This CDR3 has 18 amino acids. The CDR3 protein is CASSGDRGLIRSGNTIYF. In DNA form, the CDR3 reads TGTGCCAGCAGTGGGGACAGGGGGCTAATACGCTCTGGAAACACCATATATTTT.

The V call is TRBV10-3, the J call TRBJ2-1; 14 bases agree with TRBD2. Germline CDR1 and CDR2: ENHRY and SYGVKD. V shed 6 bases, J shed 7 bases, and the junction held 11 bases outside the gene matches. The CDR3 is 17 amino acids. The CDR3 DNA reads as TGTGCCATCAGAAGGACTAGCGGGGGGCCCCGGGGGAATGAGCAGTTCTTC. It is translated as CAIRRTSGGPRGNEQFF.

This clone was picked up a small number of times. The chain joins TRBV6-5 to TRBJ1-1; 7 bases agree with TRBD1. Trimming at V came to 4 bases and at J to 0 bases, leaving 8 bases not matched to a gene. Germline lookup yields CDR1 MNHEY and CDR2 SVGAGI. The length of the CDR3 is 16 residues. CDR3 protein: CASSSDLGQLNTEAFF. CDR3 in DNA: TGTGCCAGCAGTTCAGACCTGGGACAGCTGAACACTGAAGCTTTCTTT.

This rearrangement joins TRBV29-1 to TRBJ2-1; no firm D call. V lost 7 bases to trimming and J lost 1 base, with 14 bases between them. This CDR3 has 14 residues. The V gene's germline CDR1 is SQVTM and CDR2 ANQGSEA. CDR3 region: CSADEPFSYNEQFF. CDR3 nucleotide sequence: TGCAGCGCCGATGAGCCATTTTCCTACAATGAGCAGTTCTTC.

V and J are TRBV6-4 and TRBJ1-2; perhaps TRBD1 as D (6 bases). The CDR3 is 14 amino acids. Germline V gene sequence: CDR1 MRHNA, CDR2 SNTAGT. The ends were cut back, 8 bases at V and 11 bases at J, with 24 bases in the middle. As DNA, the CDR3 is TGTGCCAGCGGAAGCAGGGGTCAACTATGGCTATACACCTTC. As protein: CASGSRGQLWLYTF.

This chain joins TRBV29-1 and TRBJ1-1; TRBD1 agrees at 7 bases. Trimming removed 3 bases from V and 4 bases from J; junction bases left unmatched: 5. This CDR3 has 13 amino acids. The germline V gene has CDR1 SQVTM and CDR2 ANQGSEA. The CDR3 sequence: CSVDRGPGTEAFF. CDR3 DNA: TGCAGCGTTGATAGGGGGCCTGGCACTGAAGCTTTCTTT.

V gene TRBV18 combines with J gene TRBJ1-1; 7 positions match TRBD1. This CDR3 has 15 residues. V gave up 3 bases and J gave up 5 bases; unmatched junction bases: 9. Per the germline V gene, CDR1 is KGHSH and CDR2 is LQKENI. The CDR3 here is CASSPAAGGLTEAFF. The CDR3 DNA is TGTGCCAGCTCACCCGCCGCAGGGGGTTTGACTGAAGCTTTCTTT.

The chain recombines TRBV4-3 with TRBJ1-1, with a possible D match to TRBD1 (6 bases). This CDR3 has 14 amino acids. V was pared by 6 bases and J by 6 bases, with 17 bases between. The germline CDR1 and CDR2 sequences are LGHNA and YSLEER. The CDR3 sequence is CASRSGYQGPEAFF. For the CDR3, the DNA is TGCGCCAGCAGGTCGGGGTATCAGGGGCCTGAAGCTTTCTTT.

The chain recombines TRBV4-3 with TRBJ2-3; D gene uncertain. Germline V lookup: CDR1 LGHNA, CDR2 YSLEER. V lost 4 bases and J 6 bases, leaving 11 bases between the germline ends. CDR3 length: 13 residues. The CDR3 DNA sequence: TGCGCCAGCAGCCCCCGGGTGGCGGATACGCAGTATTTT. Protein sequence: CASSPRVADTQYF.

The chain carries TRBV2 and TRBJ2-1; tentative D call: TRBD2 (6 bases). Trimming removed 3 bases at V and 8 bases at J, with 20 bases between. This CDR3 region has 16 residues. The germline gives CDR1 SNHLY, CDR2 FYNNEI. CDR3 nucleotides: TGTGCCAGCAGTGACAAAGGACTACGGACGGGGGATGAGCAGTTCTTC. Encoded protein: CASSDKGLRTGDEQFF.

The chain is built from TRBV7-3 and TRBJ1-6, with 8 bases aligning to TRBD1. Germline V lookup: CDR1 SGHTA, CDR2 FQGTGA. Unmatched junction bases numbered 10, after V lost 5 bases and J lost 7 bases. This CDR3 contains 16 residues. The DNA for the CDR3 is TGTGCCAGCAGCCCGGGGACAGGTTTCGAGAATTCACCCCTCCACTTT. As protein: CASSPGTGFENSPLHF.

V and J are TRBV5-1 and TRBJ1-6; weak D call: TRBD1 (5 bases). Germline CDR1 and CDR2: SGHRS and YFSETQ. The CDR3 sequence is 14 residues long. Trimming left V 4 bases short and J 5 bases short, with 10 bases between. In nucleotides, the CDR3 is TGCGCCAGCAGCGCGGACATTAATAATTCACCCCTCCACTTT. As protein: CASSADINNSPLHF.

CDR3 region: CASSSHHSQETQYF. DNA of the CDR3: TGTGCCAGCAGTTCCCATCATTCACAAGAGACCCAGTACTTC. The chain employs TRBV27 and TRBJ2-5; D not certain. Germline V gene lookup returns CDR1 MNHEY and CDR2 SMNVEV (reference sequence). The V and J ends lost 4 bases and 2 bases respectively, with 11 bases between them. The CDR3 has 14 amino acids.

This sequence joins TRBV19 and TRBJ1-2; no reliable D call. The length of the CDR3 is 13 residues. The germline gives CDR1 LNHDA, CDR2 SQIVND (reference sequence). V was clipped by 1 base and J by 4 bases, with 7 bases between them. The CDR3 coding sequence is TGTGCCAGTAGTATAGCTCGGGGCTATGGCTACACCTTC. Translated, it gives CASSIARGYGYTF.

V is TRBV5-4 and J is TRBJ2-7; a possible D gene is TRBD1 (6 bases). This CDR3 is 15 amino acids long. CDR1 and CDR2 (germline): SGHNT, YYREEE (reference sequence). V was clipped by 5 bases and J by 1 base, with 16 bases between them. The CDR3 is CASRPYRDISYEQYF. The DNA of the CDR3 is TGTGCCAGCAGACCATACCGGGACATATCCTACGAGCAGTACTTC.

This clone was seen a single time. The V call is TRBV18, the J call TRBJ1-5; D is unresolved. CDR1 KGHSH and CDR2 LQKENI come from the germline V gene. The CDR3 spans 14 residues. V lost 2 bases, J lost 3 bases, and 8 bases lay in between. CDR3 nucleotides: TGTGCCAGCTCACCAGTCACAGACAATCAGCCCCAGCATTTT. Its translation is CASSPVTDNQPQHF.

This chain joins TRBV27 and TRBJ1-2, with 10 bases fitting TRBD1. Per germline, CDR1 MNHEY and CDR2 SMNVEV (reference sequence). V lost 4 bases and J lost 1; bases outside the gene matches: 9. This CDR3 region has 17 residues. In DNA form, the CDR3 reads TGTGCCAGCAGTTCCGGGACAGGGGATACTATTAACTATGGCTACACCTTC. Protein sequence: CASSSGTGDTINYGYTF.